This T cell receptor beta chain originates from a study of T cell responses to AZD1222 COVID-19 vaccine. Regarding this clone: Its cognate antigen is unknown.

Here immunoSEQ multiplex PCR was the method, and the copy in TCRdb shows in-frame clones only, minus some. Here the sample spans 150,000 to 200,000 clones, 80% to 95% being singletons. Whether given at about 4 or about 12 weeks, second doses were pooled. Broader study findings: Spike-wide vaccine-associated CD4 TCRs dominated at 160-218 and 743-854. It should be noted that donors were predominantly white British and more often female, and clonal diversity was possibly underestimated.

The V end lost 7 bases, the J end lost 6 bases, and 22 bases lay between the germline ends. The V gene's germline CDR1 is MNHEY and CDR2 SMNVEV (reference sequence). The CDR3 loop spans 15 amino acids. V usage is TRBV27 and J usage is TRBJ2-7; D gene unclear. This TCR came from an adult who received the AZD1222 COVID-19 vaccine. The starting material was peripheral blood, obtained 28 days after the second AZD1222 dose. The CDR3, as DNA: TGTGCCAGCATGTTGGGGTTTGGGGTCACGAGCGAGCAGTACTTC. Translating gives CASMLGFGVTSEQYF.